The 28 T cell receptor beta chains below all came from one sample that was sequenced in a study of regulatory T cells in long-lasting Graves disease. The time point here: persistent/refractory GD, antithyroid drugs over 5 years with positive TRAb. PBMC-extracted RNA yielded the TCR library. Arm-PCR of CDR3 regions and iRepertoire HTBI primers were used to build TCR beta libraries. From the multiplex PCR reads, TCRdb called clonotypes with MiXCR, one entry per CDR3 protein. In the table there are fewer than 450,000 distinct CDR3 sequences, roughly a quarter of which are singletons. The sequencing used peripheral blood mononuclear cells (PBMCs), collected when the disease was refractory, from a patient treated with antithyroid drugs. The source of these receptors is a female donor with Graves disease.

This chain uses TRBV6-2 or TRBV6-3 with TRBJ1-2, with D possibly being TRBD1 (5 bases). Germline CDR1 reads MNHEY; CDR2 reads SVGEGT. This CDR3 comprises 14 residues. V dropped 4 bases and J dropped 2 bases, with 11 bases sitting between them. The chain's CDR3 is CASSLGPRNYGYTF. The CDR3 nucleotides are TGTGCCAGCAGTTTGGGGCCCAGAAACTATGGCTACACCTTC.

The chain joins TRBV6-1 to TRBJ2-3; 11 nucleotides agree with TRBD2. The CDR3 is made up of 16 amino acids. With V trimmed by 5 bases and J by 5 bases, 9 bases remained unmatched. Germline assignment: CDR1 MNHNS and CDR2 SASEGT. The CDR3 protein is CASSPLAGASKDTQYF. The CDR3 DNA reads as TGTGCCAGCAGTCCACTAGCGGGAGCTTCCAAAGATACGCAGTATTTT.

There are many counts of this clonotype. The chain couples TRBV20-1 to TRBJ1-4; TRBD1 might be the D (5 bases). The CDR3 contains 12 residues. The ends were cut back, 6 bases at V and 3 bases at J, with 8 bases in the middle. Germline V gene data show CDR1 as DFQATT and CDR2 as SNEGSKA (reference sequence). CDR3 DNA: TGCAGTGCAGGGGAATCTAATGAAAAACTGTTTTTT. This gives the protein CSAGESNEKLFF.

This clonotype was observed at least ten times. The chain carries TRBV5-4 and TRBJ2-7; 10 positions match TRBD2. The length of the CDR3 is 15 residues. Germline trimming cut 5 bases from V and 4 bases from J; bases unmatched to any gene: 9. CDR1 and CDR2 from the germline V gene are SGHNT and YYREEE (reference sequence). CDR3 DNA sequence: TGTGCCAGCAGTGCCGAGGGGACTAGCGAGTACGAGCAGTACTTC. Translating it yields CASSAEGTSEYEQYF.

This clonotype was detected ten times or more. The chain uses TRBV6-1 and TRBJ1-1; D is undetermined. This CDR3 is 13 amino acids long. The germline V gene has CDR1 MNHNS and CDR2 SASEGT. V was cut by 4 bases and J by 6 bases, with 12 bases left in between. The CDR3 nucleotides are TGTGCCAGCAGTGTCACCAGGTACTCTGAAGCTTTCTTT. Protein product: CASSVTRYSEAFF.

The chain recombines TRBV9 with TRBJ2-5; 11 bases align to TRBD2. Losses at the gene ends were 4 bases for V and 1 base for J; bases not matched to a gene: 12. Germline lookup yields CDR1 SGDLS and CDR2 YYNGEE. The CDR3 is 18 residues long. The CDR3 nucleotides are TGTGCCAGCAGCCCTGGACTAGCGGGCCCAATATTCCAAGAGACCCAGTACTTC. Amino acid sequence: CASSPGLAGPIFQETQYF. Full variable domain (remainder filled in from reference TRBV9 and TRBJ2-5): DSGVTQTPKHLITATGQRVTLRCSPRSGDLSVYWYQQSLDQGLQFLIQYYNGEERAKGNILERFSAQQFPDLHSELNLSSLELGDSALYFCASSPGLAGPIFQETQYFGPGTRLLVL.

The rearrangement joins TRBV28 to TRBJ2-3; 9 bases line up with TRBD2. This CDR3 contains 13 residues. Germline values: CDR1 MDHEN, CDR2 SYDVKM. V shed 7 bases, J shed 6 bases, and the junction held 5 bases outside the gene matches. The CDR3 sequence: CASIAGVADTQYF. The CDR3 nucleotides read TGTGCCAGCATAGCGGGAGTAGCGGATACGCAGTATTTT.

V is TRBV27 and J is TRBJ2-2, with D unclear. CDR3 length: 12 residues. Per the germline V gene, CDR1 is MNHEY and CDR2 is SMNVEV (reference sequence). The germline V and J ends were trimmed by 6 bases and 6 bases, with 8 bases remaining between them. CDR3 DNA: TGTGCCAGCAGCCCGTGGGCCGGGGAGCTGTTTTTT. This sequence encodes CASSPWAGELFF.

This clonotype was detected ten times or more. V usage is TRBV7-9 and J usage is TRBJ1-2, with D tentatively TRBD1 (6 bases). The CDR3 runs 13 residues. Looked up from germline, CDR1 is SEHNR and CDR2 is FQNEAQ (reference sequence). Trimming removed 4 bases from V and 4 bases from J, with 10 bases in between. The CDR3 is CASSSSDSYGYTF. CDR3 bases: TGTGCCAGCAGCTCCTCGGACAGCTATGGCTACACCTTC. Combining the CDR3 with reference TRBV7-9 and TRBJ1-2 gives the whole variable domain DTGVSQNPRHKITKRGQNVTFRCDPISEHNRLYWYRQTLGQGPEFLTYFQNEAQLEKSRLLSDRFSAERPKGSFSTLEIQRTEQGDSAMYLCASSSSDSYGYTFGSGTRLTVV.

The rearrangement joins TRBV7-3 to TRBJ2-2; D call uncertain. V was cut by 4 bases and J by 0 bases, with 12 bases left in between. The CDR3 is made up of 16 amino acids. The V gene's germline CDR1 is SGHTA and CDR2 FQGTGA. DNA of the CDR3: TGTGCCAGCAGCTCATTTCCGGCATCGAACACCGGGGAGCTGTTTTTT. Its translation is CASSSFPASNTGELFF.

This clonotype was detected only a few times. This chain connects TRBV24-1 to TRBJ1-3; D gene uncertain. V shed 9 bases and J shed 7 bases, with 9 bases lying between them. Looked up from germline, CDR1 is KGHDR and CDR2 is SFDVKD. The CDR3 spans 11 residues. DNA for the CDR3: TGTGCCACCGGGCTGGGGAACACCATATATTTT. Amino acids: CATGLGNTIYF.

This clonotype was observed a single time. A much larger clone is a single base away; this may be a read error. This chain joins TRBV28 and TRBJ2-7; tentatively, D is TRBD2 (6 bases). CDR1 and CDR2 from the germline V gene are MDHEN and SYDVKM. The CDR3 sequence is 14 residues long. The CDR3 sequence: CASSASVPPYGQYF. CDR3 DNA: TGTGCCAGCAGTGCTAGCGTACCGCCCTACGGGCAGTACTTC.

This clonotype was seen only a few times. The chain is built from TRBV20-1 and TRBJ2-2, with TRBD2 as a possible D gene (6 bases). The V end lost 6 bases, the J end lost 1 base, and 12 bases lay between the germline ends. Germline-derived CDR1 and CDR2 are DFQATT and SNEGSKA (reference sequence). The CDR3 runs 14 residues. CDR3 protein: CSATGLQNTGELFF. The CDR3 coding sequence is TGCAGTGCGACGGGACTCCAGAACACCGGGGAGCTGTTTTTT.

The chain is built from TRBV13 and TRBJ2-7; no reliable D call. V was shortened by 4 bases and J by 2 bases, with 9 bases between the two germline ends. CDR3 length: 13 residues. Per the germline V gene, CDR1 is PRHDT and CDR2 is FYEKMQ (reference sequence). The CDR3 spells CASSYLGTYEQYF. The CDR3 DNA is TGTGCCAGCAGCTATTTAGGTACCTACGAGCAGTACTTC.

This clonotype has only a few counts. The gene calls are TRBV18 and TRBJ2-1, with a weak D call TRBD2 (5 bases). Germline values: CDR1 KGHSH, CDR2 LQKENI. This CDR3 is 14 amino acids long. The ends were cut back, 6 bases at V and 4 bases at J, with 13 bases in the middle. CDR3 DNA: TGTGCCAGCTCCTCTCCGGGATTATACAATGAGCAGTTCTTC. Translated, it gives CASSSPGLYNEQFF.

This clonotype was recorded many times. The CDR3 is CSALSTGETQYF. The CDR3, as DNA: TGCAGTGCATTGTCGACAGGAGAGACCCAGTACTTC. The V call is TRBV20-1, the J call TRBJ2-5; the D gene is possibly TRBD1 (6 bases). The V end was cut by 6 bases, the J end by 4 bases, with 12 bases between. This CDR3 is 12 amino acids long. Germline CDR1 reads DFQATT; CDR2 reads SNEGSKA (reference sequence).

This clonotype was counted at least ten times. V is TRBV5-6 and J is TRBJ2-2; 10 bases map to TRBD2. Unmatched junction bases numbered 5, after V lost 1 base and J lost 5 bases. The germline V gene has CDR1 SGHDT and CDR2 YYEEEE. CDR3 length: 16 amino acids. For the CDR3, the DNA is TGTGCCAGCAGCTTGAGAGCGGGAGGGCCGACCGGGGAGCTGTTTTTT. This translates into CASSLRAGGPTGELFF. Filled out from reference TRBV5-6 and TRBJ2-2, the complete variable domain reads DAGVTQSPTHLIKTRGQQVTLRCSPKSGHDTVSWYQQALGQGPQFIFQYYEEEERQRGNFPDRFSGHQFPNYSSELNVNALLLGDSALYLCASSLRAGGPTGELFFGEGSRLTVL.

This CDR3 is CASSERGGSTDTQYF. The CDR3 DNA is TGTGCCAGCAGTGAGCGCGGGGGGAGCACAGATACGCAGTATTTT. The chain uses TRBV27 and TRBJ2-3, with 8 bases aligning to TRBD2. V shed 5 bases and J 0 bases; nucleotides not matched to a gene: 4. The CDR3 loop spans 15 amino acids. In germline, CDR1 is MNHEY, CDR2 SMNVEV (reference sequence).

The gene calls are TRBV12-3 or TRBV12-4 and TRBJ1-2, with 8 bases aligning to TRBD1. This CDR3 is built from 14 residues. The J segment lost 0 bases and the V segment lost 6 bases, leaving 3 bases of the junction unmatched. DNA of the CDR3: TGTGCCAGCAGCAAGGACAGGGCTAACTATGGCTACACCTTC. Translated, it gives CASSKDRANYGYTF.

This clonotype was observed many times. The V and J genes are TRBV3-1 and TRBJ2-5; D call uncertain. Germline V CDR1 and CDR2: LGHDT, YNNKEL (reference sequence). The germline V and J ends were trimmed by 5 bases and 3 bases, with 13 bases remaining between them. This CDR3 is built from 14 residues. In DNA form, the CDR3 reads TGTGCCAGCAGCAAACCGGCAGGAGAAGAGACCCAGTACTTC. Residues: CASSKPAGEETQYF.

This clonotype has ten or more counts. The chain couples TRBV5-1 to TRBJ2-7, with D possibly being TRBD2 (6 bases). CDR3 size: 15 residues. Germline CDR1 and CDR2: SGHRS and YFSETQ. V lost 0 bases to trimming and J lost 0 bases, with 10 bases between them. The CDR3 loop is CASSLAPGDSYEQYF. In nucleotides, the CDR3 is TGCGCCAGCAGCTTGGCCCCGGGGGACTCCTACGAGCAGTACTTC.

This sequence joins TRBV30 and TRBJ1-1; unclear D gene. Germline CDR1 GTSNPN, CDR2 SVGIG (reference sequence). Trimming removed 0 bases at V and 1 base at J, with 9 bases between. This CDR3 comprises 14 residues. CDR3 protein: CAWSVLPGNTEAFF. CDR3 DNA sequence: TGTGCCTGGAGTGTACTTCCAGGGAACACTGAAGCTTTCTTT. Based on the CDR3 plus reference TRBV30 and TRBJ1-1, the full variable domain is SQTIHQWPATLVQPVGSPLSLECTVEGTSNPNLYWYRQAAGRGLQLLFYSVGIGQISSEVPQNLSASRPQDRQFILSSKKLLLSDSGFYLCAWSVLPGNTEAFFGQGTRLTVV.

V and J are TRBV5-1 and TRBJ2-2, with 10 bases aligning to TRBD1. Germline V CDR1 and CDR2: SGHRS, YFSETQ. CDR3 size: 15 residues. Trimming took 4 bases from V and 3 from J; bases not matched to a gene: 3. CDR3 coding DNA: TGCGCCAGCAGCCCGGGACAGGGGCACACCGGGGAGCTGTTTTTT. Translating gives CASSPGQGHTGELFF.

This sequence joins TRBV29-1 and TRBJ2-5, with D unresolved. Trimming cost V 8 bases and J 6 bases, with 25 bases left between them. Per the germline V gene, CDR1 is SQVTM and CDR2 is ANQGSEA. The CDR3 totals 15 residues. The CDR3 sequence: CSLIVYRLGVKTQYF. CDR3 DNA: TGCAGCCTCATCGTATATCGGCTAGGCGTAAAGACCCAGTACTTC. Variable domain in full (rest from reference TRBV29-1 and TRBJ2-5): SAVISQKPSRDICQRGTSLTIQCQVDSQVTMMFWYRQQPGQSLTLIATANQGSEATYESGFVIDKFPISRPNLTFSTLTVSNMSPEDSSIYLCSLIVYRLGVKTQYFGPGTRLLVL.

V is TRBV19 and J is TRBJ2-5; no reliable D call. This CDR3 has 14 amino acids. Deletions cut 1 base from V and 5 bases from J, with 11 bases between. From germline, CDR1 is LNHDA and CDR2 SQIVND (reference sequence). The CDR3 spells CASSIAHIYETQYF. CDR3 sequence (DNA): TGTGCCAGTAGTATAGCACACATCTACGAGACCCAGTACTTC.

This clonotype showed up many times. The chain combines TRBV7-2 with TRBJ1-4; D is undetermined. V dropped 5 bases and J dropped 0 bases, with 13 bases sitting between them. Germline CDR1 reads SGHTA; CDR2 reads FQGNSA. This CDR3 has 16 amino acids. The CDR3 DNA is TGTGCCAGCAGCCCCGGACCGACCGCAACTAATGAAAAACTGTTTTTT. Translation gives CASSPGPTATNEKLFF.

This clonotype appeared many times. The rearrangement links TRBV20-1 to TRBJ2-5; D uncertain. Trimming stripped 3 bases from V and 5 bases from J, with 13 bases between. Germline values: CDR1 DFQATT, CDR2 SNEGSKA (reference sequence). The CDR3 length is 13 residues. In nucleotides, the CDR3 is TGCAGTGCTAGTGGTGTAGGACGGGAGACCCAGTACTTC. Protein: CSASGVGRETQYF.

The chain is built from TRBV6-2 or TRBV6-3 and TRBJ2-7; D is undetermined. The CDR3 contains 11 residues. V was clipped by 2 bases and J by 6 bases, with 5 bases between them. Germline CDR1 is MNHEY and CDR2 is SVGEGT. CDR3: CASSYASEQYF. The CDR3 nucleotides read TGTGCCAGCAGTTACGCGAGCGAGCAGTACTTC.